These T cell receptor beta chains were read from a single sample in a study of T cell responses to AZD1222 COVID-19 vaccine. The repertoire was sequenced with immunoSEQ multiplex PCR; TCRdb's copy has only in-frame clones and lacks some. The table has some 180,000 clones, 91% seen once; the top ten hold 1.7%. This sample comprised peripheral blood, obtained 28 days after the second AZD1222 dose. Every receptor here comes from an adult who received the AZD1222 COVID-19 vaccine. CDR3s include the opening cysteine and the closing phenylalanine or tryptophan. D genes are given only for firm matches. Clone sizes are given selectively: once, few, many, or a class where the clone is expanded.

D	size	J	V	DNA	CDR3
TRBD1	few	TRBJ2-5	TRBV19	TGTGCCAGTAGTCTGCGGACAGGGCGAGGGACCCAGTACTTC	CASSLRTGRGTQYF
TRBD1	few	TRBJ2-5	TRBV5-1	TGCGCCAGCAGCATATCACAGGGGGAAGAGACCCAGTACTTC	CASSISQGEETQYF
-	-	TRBJ1-3	TRBV7-3	TGTGCCAGCAGCTTAACAGGGGCGAGAAACACCATATATTTT	CASSLTGARNTIYF
TRBD1	-	TRBJ1-5	TRBV19	TGTGCCAGTAGTTCCCTCGGGACAGACAATCAGCCCCAGCATTTT	CASSSLGTDNQPQHF
-	-	TRBJ1-1	TRBV29-1	TGCAGCGTTGAAGGTGGGTGGGGCACTGAAGCTTTCTTT	CSVEGGWGTEAFF
-	-	TRBJ1-4	TRBV6-2/TRBV6-3	TGTGCCAGCAGTCTGGTTTCTAATGAAAAACTGTTTTTT	CASSLVSNEKLFF
-	-	TRBJ1-1	TRBV3-1/TRBV3-2	TGTGCCAGCAGCCTATACGTTACAGGGACGGCTGAAGCTTTCTTT	CASSLYVTGTAEAFF
-	few	TRBJ1-2	TRBV3-1/TRBV3-2	TGTGCCAGCAGCCCCACACCGAACTATGGCTACACCTTC	CASSPTPNYGYTF
-	-	TRBJ1-6	TRBV6-2/TRBV6-3	TGTGCCAGCAGCCAGGACGTAGTGAGTTCACCCCTCCACTTT	CASSQDVVSSPLHF
TRBD1	-	TRBJ1-2	TRBV9	TGTGCCAGCCGAGGGACAGCAAGATATGGCTACACCTTC	CASRGTARYGYTF
TRBD2	-	TRBJ2-3	TRBV4-3	TGCGCCAGCAGCCAAGATGCTAGCGGGGGGTTGGATACGCAGTATTTT	CASSQDASGGLDTQYF
-	-	TRBJ1-1	TRBV29-1	TGCAGCGCCATTTTAGACACTGAAGCTTTCTTT	CSAILDTEAFF
-	-	TRBJ1-2	TRBV2	TGTGCCAGCAGCCTAACCCGGGACAATGAGAACTATGGCTACACCTTC	CASSLTRDNENYGYTF
-	-	TRBJ2-5	TRBV9	TGTGCCAGCAGCCTAGGGGGAGTAAAGTGGGAGACCCAGTACTTC	CASSLGGVKWETQYF
TRBD1	-	TRBJ2-7	TRBV4-2	TGTGCCAGCAGCCAAGCCGGGACAGCCGACTCCTACGAGCAGTACTTC	CASSQAGTADSYEQYF
-	-	TRBJ2-3	TRBV20-1	TGCAGTGCTAGTCGGAGCAGGGATCCCACAGATACGCAGTATTTT	CSASRSRDPTDTQYF
-	-	TRBJ2-4	TRBV18	TGTGCCAGCTCACCCGAAATAGCCAAAAACATTCAGTACTTC	CASSPEIAKNIQYF
TRBD1	-	TRBJ1-2	TRBV2	TGTGCCAGACGATTACCAGGGGGCGTCGGGGGCTACACCTTC	CARRLPGGVGGYTF
TRBD2	-	TRBJ2-2	TRBV15	TGTGCCACCAGCAGGGACCCGACTAGCGGGAGAAGGGGCGGGGAGCTGTTTTTT	CATSRDPTSGRRGGELFF
-	-	TRBJ2-3	TRBV6-5	TGTGCCAGCAGTCCTGTCGGAACTAGCACAGATACGCAGTATTTT	CASSPVGTSTDTQYF
-	-	TRBJ1-2	TRBV30	TGTGCCTGGAGAGGACAGTCGGTCTATGGCTACACCTTC	CAWRGQSVYGYTF
TRBD2	-	TRBJ2-1	TRBV6-4	TGTGCCAGCAGTATAGCGGGGGGGGACAATGAGCAGTTCTTC	CASSIAGGDNEQFF
TRBD1	-	TRBJ1-5	TRBV4-3	TGCGCCAGCAGCCAGGACAGGGTCTCGGGCAATCAGCCCCAGCATTTT	CASSQDRVSGNQPQHF
TRBD1	-	TRBJ1-4	TRBV5-4	TGTGCCAGCAGCCACGACAGGGTCAATGAAAAACTGTTTTTT	CASSHDRVNEKLFF
-	-	TRBJ2-1	TRBV11-3	TGTGCCAGCAGTAGGGGAGGCAATGAGCAGTTCTTC	CASSRGGNEQFF
-	-	TRBJ1-2	TRBV7-2	TGTGCCAGCAGCTTAACTCAGACAGCTAACTATGGCTACACCTTC	CASSLTQTANYGYTF
-	once	TRBJ1-2	TRBV14	TGTGCCAGCAGCCAAGAGGGCGCGGCGGGCTATGGCTACACCTTC	CASSQEGAAGYGYTF
-	-	TRBJ1-2	TRBV28	TGTGCCAGCAGGGGCCGCCGGGAACATGGCTACACCTTC	CASRGRREHGYTF
-	-	TRBJ2-7	TRBV19	TGTGCCAGTACCCATCGGGCGGGGAGCTCCTACGAGCAGTACTTC	CASTHRAGSSYEQYF
-	-	TRBJ2-5	TRBV7-3	TGTGCCAGCAGCTTCTCTGGTTACGAGACCCAGTACTTC	CASSFSGYETQYF
-	-	TRBJ1-1	TRBV5-1	TGCGCCAGCAGCTTGACAGGAGTGAACACTGAAGCTTTCTTT	CASSLTGVNTEAFF
TRBD1	-	TRBJ2-5	TRBV15	TGTGCCACCAGCAGAGGTATCCGGGACAGGGGAATCCGAGAGACCCAGTACTTC	CATSRGIRDRGIRETQYF
TRBD2	-	TRBJ2-1	TRBV6-2/TRBV6-3	TGTGCCAGCAGCGGTCTCCTAGCGGGAGTCAATGAGCAGTTCTTC	CASSGLLAGVNEQFF
-	-	TRBJ2-1	TRBV4-2	TGTGCCAGCAGCCACCCCGACAGGACGGAGCAGTTCTTC	CASSHPDRTEQFF
TRBD1	-	TRBJ2-7	TRBV14	TGTGCCAGCAGCCAGGACAGGTTAACCTACGAGCAGTACTTC	CASSQDRLTYEQYF
-	few	TRBJ2-7	TRBV4-2	TGTGCCAGCAGCCAAGGCGTCAGGTCTAAGGGGCAGTACTTC	CASSQGVRSKGQYF
-	-	TRBJ2-1	TRBV4-1	TGCGCCAGCAGCCAAGACTCCTACTCCTACAATGAGCAGTTCTTC	CASSQDSYSYNEQFF
TRBD1	-	TRBJ1-1	TRBV7-2	TGTGCCAGCAGCACCTATCGGGACAGGGGAGGGAACACTGAAGCTTTCTTT	CASSTYRDRGGNTEAFF
-	-	TRBJ2-5	TRBV5-1	TGCGCCAGCAGGTGGACTTGGGGCGCGGAGACCCAGTACTTC	CASRWTWGAETQYF
-	-	TRBJ1-1	TRBV7-9	TGTGCCAGCAGCTTTCTAGGACACGTGAACACTGAAGCTTTCTTT	CASSFLGHVNTEAFF
-	-	TRBJ2-3	TRBV11-2	TGTGCCAGCAGCTTAACGGTCCCTAGCACAGATACGCAGTATTTT	CASSLTVPSTDTQYF